This TCR beta chain derives from a study of OX40 agonist ivuxolimab in advanced cancers. In terms of the full investigation: Ivuxolimab was a fully human IgG2 agonistic monoclonal antibody targeting the costimulatory receptor OX40 (CD134). Intravenous ivuxolimab was administered to patients every 2 weeks at six dose levels: 0.01, 0.1, 0.3, 1.5, 3 and 10 mg/kg. Among the approximately 54 dose-escalation patients, approximately 20 had hepatocellular carcinoma, about 15 melanoma, 9 renal cell carcinoma and 9 head and neck cancer. The dose-escalation cohort was 80% to 90% male with a mean age of about 60 years, ranging from roughly 20 to 80. Patients were allowed to have had prior anti-PD-1, anti-PD-L1 or anti-CTLA-4 therapy, and approximately 37% of the dose-escalation patients had been treated with checkpoint inhibitors. Partial responses were achieved by three dose-escalation patients, of whom one had hepatocellular carcinoma and two had cutaneous melanoma. Peripheral TCRbeta sequencing was intended to test whether TCR sequence diversity was altered and clonal T-cell expansion was caused by ivuxolimab. The paper covers the monotherapy dose-escalation part of the phase I ivuxolimab trial, which included N of about 50 patients. Beyond this particular receptor, the publication reports: After ivuxolimab, expanded clones were on average more numerous among CD8+ T cells than among CD4+ T cells. At doses of 0.1 to 3.0 mg/kg, clonal expansion of both CD4+ and CD8+ blood T cells was observed from baseline to week 6. In the 0.1-3.0 mg/kg groups, partial responders were among the patients with the lowest normalized peripheral clonal expansion, particularly in CD8+ T cells. Low levels of normalized T-cell clonal expansion were also seen in some patients who did not respond. Antigen specificity was not determined for the clonally expanded peripheral T cells.

Genomic DNA was isolated from the sorted cells so that the TCRbeta CDR3 region could be sequenced. TCRbeta CDR3 regions were sequenced using the immunoSEQ Assay. Imported from immuneACCESS, the table was reduced by TCRdb to in-frame sequences with V and J called. These copies leave out some clones; in studies compared against another copy, an unresolved V gene accounts for under half, and the cause of the remainder is not known. This sample gives tens of thousands of clones in total; around 84% of them show up just once. In total, the top ten clones hold 5.5% to 7% of the sample. The trial excluded patients who had a history of autoimmune disease or who were on systemic immunosuppression. Peripheral blood for TCR sequencing was drawn from every dose cohort at baseline, at cycle 4 day 1 and at cycle 7 day 1. Samples were obtained from an open-label, multicenter, first-in-human phase I dose-escalation trial of ivuxolimab. Adults with locally advanced or metastatic head and neck squamous cell, hepatocellular, melanoma or renal cell carcinoma were enrolled in the trial. Before TCR sequencing, CD4+ and CD8+ T cells were separately sorted from peripheral blood.

About this clone: Its antigen specificity is not known. No per-base quality is available; no much larger clone lies one base away.

The source is an adult with an advanced solid tumor such as melanoma, head and neck, liver or kidney cancer. This specimen was CD4+ or CD8+ T cells sorted from blood, taken in a trial of the OX40 agonist ivuxolimab.

The bases are TGTGCCAGCAGCCCCGGAGGAGTAAACTATGGCTACACCTTC. It is translated as CASSPGGVNYGYTF. The rearrangement combines TRBV5-4 with TRBJ1-2; there is no confident call for the D gene. The CDR3 goes from the cysteine to the phenylalanine over 14 residues. Solely the CDR3 DNA is kept, with 42 bases framed from the first base. V is reduced by 4 bases and J by 2 bases, leaving a spacing of 12 bases between them. According to the germline V gene (reference sequence), CDR1 reads SGHNT and CDR2 reads YYREEE.